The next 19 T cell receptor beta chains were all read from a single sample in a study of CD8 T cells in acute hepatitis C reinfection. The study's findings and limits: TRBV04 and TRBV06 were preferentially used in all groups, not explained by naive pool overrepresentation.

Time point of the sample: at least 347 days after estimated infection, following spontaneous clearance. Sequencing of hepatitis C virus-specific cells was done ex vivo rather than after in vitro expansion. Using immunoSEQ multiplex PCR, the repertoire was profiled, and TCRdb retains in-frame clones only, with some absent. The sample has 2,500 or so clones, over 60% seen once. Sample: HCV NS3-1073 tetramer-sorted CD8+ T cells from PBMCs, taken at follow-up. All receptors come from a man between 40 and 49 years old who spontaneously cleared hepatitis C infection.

This chain's CDR3 is CASSSDSMRNEQFF. The CDR3 bases are TGCGCCAGCAGCTCCGACAGTATGCGCAATGAGCAGTTCTTC. This rearrangement joins TRBV5-1 to TRBJ2-1; D possibly corresponds to TRBD1 (5 bases). The V gene's germline CDR1 is SGHRS and CDR2 YFSETQ. Trimming shortened V by 3 bases and J by 6 bases, and 13 bases separated the two germline ends. This CDR3 has 14 amino acids.

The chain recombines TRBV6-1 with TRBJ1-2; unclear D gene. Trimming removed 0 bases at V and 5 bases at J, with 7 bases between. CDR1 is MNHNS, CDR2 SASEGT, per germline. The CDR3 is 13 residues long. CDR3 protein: CASSEAGSYGYTF. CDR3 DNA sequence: TGTGCCAGCAGTGAAGCCGGCAGTTATGGCTACACCTTC.

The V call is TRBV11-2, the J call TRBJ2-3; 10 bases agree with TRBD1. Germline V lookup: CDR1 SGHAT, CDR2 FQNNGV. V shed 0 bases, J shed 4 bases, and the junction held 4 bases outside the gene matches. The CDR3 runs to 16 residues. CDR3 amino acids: CASSLEGTGVPDTQYF. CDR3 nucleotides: TGTGCCAGCAGCTTAGAGGGGACAGGGGTTCCAGATACGCAGTATTTT.

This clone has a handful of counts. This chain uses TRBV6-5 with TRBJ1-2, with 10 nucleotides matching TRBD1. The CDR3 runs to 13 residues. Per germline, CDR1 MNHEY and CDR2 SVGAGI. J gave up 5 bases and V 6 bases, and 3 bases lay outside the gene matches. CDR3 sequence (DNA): TGTGCCAGCAGCAGGACAGGGGGTTATGGCTACACCTTC. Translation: CASSRTGGYGYTF.

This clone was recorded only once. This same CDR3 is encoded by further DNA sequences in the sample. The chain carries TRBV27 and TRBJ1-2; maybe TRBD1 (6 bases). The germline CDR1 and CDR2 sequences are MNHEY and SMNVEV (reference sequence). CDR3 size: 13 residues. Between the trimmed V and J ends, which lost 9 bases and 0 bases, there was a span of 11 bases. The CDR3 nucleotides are TGTGCCAGGCAGGGGAAAGCTAACTATGGCTACACCTTC. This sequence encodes CARQGKANYGYTF.

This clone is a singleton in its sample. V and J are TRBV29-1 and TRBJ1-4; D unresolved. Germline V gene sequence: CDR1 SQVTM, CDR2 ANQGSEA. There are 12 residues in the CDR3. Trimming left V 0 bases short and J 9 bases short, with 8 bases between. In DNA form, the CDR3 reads TGCAGCGTTGAAGATTACAGTAAAAAACTGTTTTTT. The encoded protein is CSVEDYSKKLFF.

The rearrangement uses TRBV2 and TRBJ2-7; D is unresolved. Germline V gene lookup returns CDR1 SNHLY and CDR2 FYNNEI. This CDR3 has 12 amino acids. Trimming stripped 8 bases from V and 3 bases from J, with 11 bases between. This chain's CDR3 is CASETIDYEQYF. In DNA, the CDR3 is TGTGCCAGCGAAACTATCGACTACGAGCAGTACTTC.

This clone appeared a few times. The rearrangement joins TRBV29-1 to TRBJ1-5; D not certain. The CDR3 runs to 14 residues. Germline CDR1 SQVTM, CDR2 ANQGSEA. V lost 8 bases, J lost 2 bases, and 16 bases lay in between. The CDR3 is CSINYGSGNQPQHF. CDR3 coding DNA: TGCAGCATTAACTATGGGTCGGGCAATCAGCCCCAGCATTTT.

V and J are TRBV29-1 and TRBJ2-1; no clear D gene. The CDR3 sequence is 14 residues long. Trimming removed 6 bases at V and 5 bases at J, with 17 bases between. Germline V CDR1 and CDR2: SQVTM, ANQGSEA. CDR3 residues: CSVNLKSLDNEQFF. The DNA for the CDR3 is TGCAGCGTCAACCTTAAAAGCCTAGACAATGAGCAGTTCTTC.

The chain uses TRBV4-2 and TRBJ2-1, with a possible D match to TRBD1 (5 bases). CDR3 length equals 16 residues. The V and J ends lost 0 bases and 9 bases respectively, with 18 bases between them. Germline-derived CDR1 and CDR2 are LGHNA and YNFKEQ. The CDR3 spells CASSQEVSGSYGEQFF. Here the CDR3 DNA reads TGTGCCAGCAGCCAAGAAGTTTCAGGGTCCTACGGTGAGCAGTTCTTC.

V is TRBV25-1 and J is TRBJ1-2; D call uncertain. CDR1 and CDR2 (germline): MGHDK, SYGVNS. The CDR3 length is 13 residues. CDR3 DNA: TGTGCAGCACCATTAAGAGGGCCTTATGGCTACACCTTC. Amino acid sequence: CAAPLRGPYGYTF.

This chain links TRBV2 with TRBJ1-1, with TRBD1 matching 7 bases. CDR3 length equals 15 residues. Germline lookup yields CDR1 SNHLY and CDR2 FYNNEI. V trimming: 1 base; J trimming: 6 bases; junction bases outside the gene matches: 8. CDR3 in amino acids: CASSEGEGAGPEAFF. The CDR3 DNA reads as TGTGCCAGCAGTGAAGGGGAGGGGGCTGGCCCTGAAGCTTTCTTT.

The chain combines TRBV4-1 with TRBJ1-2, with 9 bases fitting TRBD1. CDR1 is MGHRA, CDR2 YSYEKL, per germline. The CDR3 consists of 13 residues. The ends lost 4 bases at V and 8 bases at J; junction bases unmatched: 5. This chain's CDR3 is CASSPRDREGYTF. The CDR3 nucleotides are TGCGCCAGCAGCCCCCGGGACAGGGAAGGCTACACCTTC.

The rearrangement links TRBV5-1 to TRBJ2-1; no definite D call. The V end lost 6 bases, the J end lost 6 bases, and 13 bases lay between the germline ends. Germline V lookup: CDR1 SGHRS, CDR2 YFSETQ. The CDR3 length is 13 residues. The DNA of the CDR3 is TGCGCCAGCATTGAGGTCGTCGGCAATGAGCAGTTCTTC. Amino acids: CASIEVVGNEQFF.

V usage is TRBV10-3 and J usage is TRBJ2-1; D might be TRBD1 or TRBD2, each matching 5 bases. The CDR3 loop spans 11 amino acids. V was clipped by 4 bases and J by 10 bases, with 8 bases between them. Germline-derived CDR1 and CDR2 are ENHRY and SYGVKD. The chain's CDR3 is CAISGGTEQFF. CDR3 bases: TGTGCCATCAGTGGGGGGACGGAGCAGTTCTTC.

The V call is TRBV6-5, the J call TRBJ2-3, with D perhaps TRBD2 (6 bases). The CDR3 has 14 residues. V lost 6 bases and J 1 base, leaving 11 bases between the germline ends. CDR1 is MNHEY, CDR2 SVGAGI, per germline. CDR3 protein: CASSPGLRTDTQYF. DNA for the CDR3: TGTGCCAGCAGCCCGGGACTTCGCACAGATACGCAGTATTTT.

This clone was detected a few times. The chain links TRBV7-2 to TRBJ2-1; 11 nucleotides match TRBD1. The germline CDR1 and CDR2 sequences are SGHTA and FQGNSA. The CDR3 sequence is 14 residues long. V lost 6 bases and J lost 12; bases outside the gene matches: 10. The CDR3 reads CASSQWGQGGSQFF. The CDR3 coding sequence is TGTGCCAGCAGTCAATGGGGACAGGGGGGCTCGCAGTTCTTC.

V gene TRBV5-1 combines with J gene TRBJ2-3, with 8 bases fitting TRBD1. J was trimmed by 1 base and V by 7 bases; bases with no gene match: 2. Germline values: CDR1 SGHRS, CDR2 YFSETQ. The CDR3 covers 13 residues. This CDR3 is CASLGQGTDTQYF. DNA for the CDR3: TGCGCCAGCTTGGGACAGGGCACAGATACGCAGTATTTT.

DNA for the CDR3: TGTGCCAGTAGTACGGACAGGGGTCATGGCTACACCTTC. This codes for CASSTDRGHGYTF. The V call is TRBV19, the J call TRBJ1-2; the match to TRBD1 covers 9 bases. The trim removed 4 bases at V and 6 bases at J, leaving 3 bases unmatched. CDR3 length: 13 amino acids. The germline V gene has CDR1 LNHDA and CDR2 SQIVND (reference sequence).